This T cell receptor (beta chain) appears in the sequencing data of a study of blood T cell repertoires in COVID-19. About the study: The cDNA or gDNA used as material had been derived from T cells, B-cell-depleted T cells, or PBMCs.

Profiled with immunoSEQ multiplex PCR; TCRdb holds only in-frame clones, not every one. The data contain about 81,000 clones, 75% to 90% of them seen just once; the ten biggest clones take up roughly an eighth. Trimming left V 5 bases short and J 7 bases short, with 12 bases between. CDR3 length: 14 amino acids. Germline CDR1 SEHNR, CDR2 FQNEAQ (reference sequence). Input material: peripheral blood. This sequence originates from a man in his sixties or seventies with active or convalescent COVID-19. The rearrangement uses TRBV7-9 and TRBJ1-6, with D unresolved. As DNA, the CDR3 is TGTGCCAGCAGCGGTGGCACGGGGAATTCACCCCTCCACTTT. Translated: CASSGGTGNSPLHF. Complete variable domain (other parts from reference TRBV7-9 and TRBJ1-6): DTGVSQNPRHKITKRGQNVTFRCDPISEHNRLYWYRQTLGQGPEFLTYFQNEAQLEKSRLLSDRFSAERPKGSFSTLEIQRTEQGDSAMYLCASSGGTGNSPLHFGNGTRLTVT.